This T cell receptor beta chain was recorded in a study of cytomegalovirus exposure and HLA in healthy donors. Study background: From HLA-typed donors, an early data release held around 85 million unique TCRs.

The PCR contained 60 Vbeta and 13 Jbeta primers. Libraries were prepared by immunoSEQ multiplex PCR; TCRdb keeps only in-frame clonotypes and omits some of them. The sample yields over 95,000 clones, more than 60% seen once. This clone came up once. This CDR3 region has 15 residues. Germline V gene data show CDR1 as GTSNPN and CDR2 as SVGIG (reference sequence). V was pared by 0 bases and J by 0 bases, with 9 bases between. This receptor was obtained from a female donor in good health and CMV-seronegative. The sample consisted of PBMCs. The chain links TRBV30 to TRBJ1-3, with D hard to call. The CDR3 DNA reads as TGTGCCTGGAGTGTAGCTGGGAGCTCTGGAAACACCATATATTTT. This encodes CAWSVAGSSGNTIYF.